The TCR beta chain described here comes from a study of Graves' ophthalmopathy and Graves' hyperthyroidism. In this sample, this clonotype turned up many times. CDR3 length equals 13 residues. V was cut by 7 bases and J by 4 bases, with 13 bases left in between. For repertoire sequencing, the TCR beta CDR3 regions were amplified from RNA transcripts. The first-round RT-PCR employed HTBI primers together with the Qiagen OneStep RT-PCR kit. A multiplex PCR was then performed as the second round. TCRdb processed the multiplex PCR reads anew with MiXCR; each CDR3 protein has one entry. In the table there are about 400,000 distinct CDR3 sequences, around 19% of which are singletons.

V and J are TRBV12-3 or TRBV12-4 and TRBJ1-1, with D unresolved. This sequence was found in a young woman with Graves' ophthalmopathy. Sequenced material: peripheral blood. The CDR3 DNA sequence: TGTGCCAGCACTCCGACGCAAGCCACTGAAGCTTTCTTT. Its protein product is CASTPTQATEAFF.